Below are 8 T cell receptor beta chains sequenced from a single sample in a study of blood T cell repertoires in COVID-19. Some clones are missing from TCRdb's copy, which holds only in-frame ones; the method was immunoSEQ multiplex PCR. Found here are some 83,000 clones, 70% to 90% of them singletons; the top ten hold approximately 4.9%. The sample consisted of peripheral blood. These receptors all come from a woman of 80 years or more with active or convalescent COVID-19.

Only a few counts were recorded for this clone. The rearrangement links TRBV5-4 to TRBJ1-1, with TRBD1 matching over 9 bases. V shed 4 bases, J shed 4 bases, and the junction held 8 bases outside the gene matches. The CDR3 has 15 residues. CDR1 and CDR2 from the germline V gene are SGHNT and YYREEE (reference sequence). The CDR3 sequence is CASSSKTGGITEAFF. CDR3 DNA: TGTGCCAGCAGCAGTAAGACAGGGGGGATCACTGAAGCTTTCTTT.

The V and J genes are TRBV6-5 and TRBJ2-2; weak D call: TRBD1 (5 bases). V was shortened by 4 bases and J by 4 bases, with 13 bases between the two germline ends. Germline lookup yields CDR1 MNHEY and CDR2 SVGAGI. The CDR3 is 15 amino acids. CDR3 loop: CASSSQGIGTGELFF. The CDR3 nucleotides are TGTGCCAGCAGTTCTCAGGGTATTGGCACCGGGGAGCTGTTTTTT.

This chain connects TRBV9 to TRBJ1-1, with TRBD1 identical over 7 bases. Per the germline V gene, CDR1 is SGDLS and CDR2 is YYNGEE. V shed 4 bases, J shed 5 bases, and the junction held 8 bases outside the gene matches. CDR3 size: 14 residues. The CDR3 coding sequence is TGTGCCAGCAGCCCCAGCCCAGGGGGGACTGAAGCTTTCTTT. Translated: CASSPSPGGTEAFF.

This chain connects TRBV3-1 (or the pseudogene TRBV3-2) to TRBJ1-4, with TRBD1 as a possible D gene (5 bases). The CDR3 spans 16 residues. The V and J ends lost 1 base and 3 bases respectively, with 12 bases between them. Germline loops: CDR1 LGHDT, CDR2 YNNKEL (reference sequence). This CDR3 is CASSQGGATANEKLFF. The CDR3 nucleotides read TGTGCCAGCAGCCAAGGTGGGGCTACGGCTAATGAAAAACTGTTTTTT.

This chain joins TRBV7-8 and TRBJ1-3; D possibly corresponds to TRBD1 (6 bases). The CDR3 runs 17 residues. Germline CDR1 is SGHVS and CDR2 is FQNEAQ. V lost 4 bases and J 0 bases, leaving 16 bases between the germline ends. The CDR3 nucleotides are TGTGCCAGCAGCTATAGTAACAGGGCCAACTCTGGAAACACCATATATTTT. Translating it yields CASSYSNRANSGNTIYF.

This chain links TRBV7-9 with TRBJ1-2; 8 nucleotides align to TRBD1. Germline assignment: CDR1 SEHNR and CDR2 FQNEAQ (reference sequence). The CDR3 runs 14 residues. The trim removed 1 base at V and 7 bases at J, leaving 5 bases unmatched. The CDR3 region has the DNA TGTGCCAGCAGCTTAGGGGACAGGCGGCGTGGCTACACCTTC. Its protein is CASSLGDRRRGYTF.

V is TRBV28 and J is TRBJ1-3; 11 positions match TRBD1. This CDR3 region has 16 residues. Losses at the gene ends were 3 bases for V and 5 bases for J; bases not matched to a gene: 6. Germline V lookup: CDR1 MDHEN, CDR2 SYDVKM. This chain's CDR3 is CASSFSGQGVRNTIYF. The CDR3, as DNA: TGTGCCAGCAGTTTTTCGGGACAGGGGGTGCGAAACACCATATATTTT.

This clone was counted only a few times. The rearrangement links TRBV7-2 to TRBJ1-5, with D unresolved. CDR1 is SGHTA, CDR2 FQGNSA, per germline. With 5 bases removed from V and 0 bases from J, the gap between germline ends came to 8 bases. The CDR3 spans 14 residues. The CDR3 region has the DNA TGTGCCAGCAGCCGGAGTTATAGCAATCAGCCCCAGCATTTT. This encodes CASSRSYSNQPQHF.